Shown below are 26 T cell receptor beta chains from a single sample sequenced in a study of CD8 T cells in ankylosing spondylitis. TCRdb passed the 5' RACE reads through MiXCR, listing each CDR3 protein once. The data hold about 200,000 distinct CDR3 sequences, with roughly 25% observed a single time. The specimen sequenced was blood, either unsorted or a sorted T cell fraction (not recorded which). These receptors came from a male donor with ankylosing spondylitis or in good health (not recorded which).

Only a few counts were recorded for this clonotype. This sequence joins TRBV29-1 and TRBJ1-5, with 7 positions matching TRBD1. V lost 4 bases, J lost 6 bases, and 9 bases stayed unmatched. Germline assignment: CDR1 SQVTM and CDR2 ANQGSEA. The CDR3 is 14 amino acids. CDR3 bases: TGCAGCGTTGGGGACAGCGTCGAAGGTCAGCCCCAGCATTTT. Amino acids: CSVGDSVEGQPQHF.

This clonotype has a count of ten or more. The chain recombines TRBV5-1 with TRBJ2-1; TRBD2 aligns across 11 bases. The V and J ends lost 4 bases and 4 bases, in that order; junction bases with no gene match: 7. Germline V gene data show CDR1 as SGHRS and CDR2 as YFSETQ. The CDR3 runs 16 residues. The CDR3 loop is CASSPTSGSPYNEQFF. CDR3 DNA sequence: TGCGCCAGCAGCCCCACTAGCGGGAGCCCGTACAATGAGCAGTTCTTC.

The chain combines TRBV7-9 with TRBJ2-3; TRBD1 agrees at 10 bases. V gave up 5 bases and J gave up 3 bases; unmatched junction bases: 5. Germline V gene lookup returns CDR1 SEHNR and CDR2 FQNEAQ (reference sequence). CDR3 length equals 15 residues. The CDR3 protein is CASSKDRGLTDTQYF. CDR3 bases: TGTGCCAGCAGCAAAGACAGGGGGCTGACAGATACGCAGTATTTT.

CDR3 region: CASSFRADTQYF. CDR3 nucleotides: TGTGCCAGCAGCTTTAGGGCAGATACGCAGTATTTT. This sequence joins TRBV11-1 and TRBJ2-3; D not resolved. Trimming left V 3 bases short and J 4 bases short, with 5 bases between. The CDR3 runs to 12 residues. Germline loops: CDR1 SGHAT, CDR2 FQDESV (reference sequence).

The gene calls are TRBV7-6 and TRBJ2-3; D possibly corresponds to TRBD2 (6 bases). V was clipped by 5 bases and J by 1 base, with 16 bases between them. This CDR3 has 16 amino acids. Germline CDR1 and CDR2: SGHVS and FNYEAQ. The CDR3, as DNA: TGTGCCAGCAGCCCTCGGAGCGGGCGAGGCACAGATACGCAGTATTTT. Protein product: CASSPRSGRGTDTQYF.

The chain carries TRBV5-6 and TRBJ1-2; no reliable D call. The CDR3 is 13 amino acids. V gave up 0 bases and J gave up 8 bases, with 11 bases separating them. Germline CDR1 SGHDT, CDR2 YYEEEE. The chain's CDR3 is CASSLGSGNGYTF. The CDR3 coding sequence is TGTGCCAGCAGCTTGGGATCCGGGAACGGCTACACCTTC.

There are many counts of this clonotype. This chain links TRBV11-2 with TRBJ2-7; 8 bases agree with TRBD1. The CDR3 has 15 residues. With 0 bases clipped from V and 6 bases from J, the junction kept 7 bases outside the gene matches. Per germline, CDR1 SGHAT and CDR2 FQNNGV. The CDR3 coding sequence is TGTGCCAGCAGCTTAGAACCGACAGGGGCCGTCGAGCAGTACTTC. The encoded protein is CASSLEPTGAVEQYF.

This clonotype was detected only a few times. V and J are TRBV29-1 and TRBJ2-6; the match to TRBD1 covers 10 bases. V lost 7 bases, J lost 0 bases, and 3 bases stayed unmatched. Germline V gene sequence: CDR1 SQVTM, CDR2 ANQGSEA. The CDR3 loop spans 15 amino acids. CDR3 sequence (DNA): TGCAGCGCCGGACAGGGGGACTCTGGGGCCAACGTCCTGACTTTC. As protein: CSAGQGDSGANVLTF.

This clonotype was seen at least ten times. The chain combines TRBV12-3 or TRBV12-4 with TRBJ2-7, with D unresolved. The V end was cut by 6 bases, the J end by 3 bases, with 9 bases between. CDR3 size: 12 residues. The CDR3 DNA reads TGTGCCAGCAGACTTACTGGCTACGAGCAGTACTTC. It specifies CASRLTGYEQYF.

At least ten counts were recorded for this clonotype. The CDR3 nucleotides are TGCAGTGCCAGCGACAGTGCAACTAACTATGGCTACACCTTC. Translated, it gives CSASDSATNYGYTF. The rearrangement links TRBV20-1 to TRBJ1-2; perhaps TRBD1 as D (5 bases). The CDR3 is 14 amino acids. V was clipped by 6 bases and J by 0 bases, with 14 bases between them. The germline V gene has CDR1 DFQATT and CDR2 SNEGSKA (reference sequence).

This clonotype was detected ten times or more. The V call is TRBV2, the J call TRBJ2-1, with 9 bases aligning to TRBD2. Germline loops: CDR1 SNHLY, CDR2 FYNNEI. The CDR3 is 16 residues long. V trimming: 4 bases; J trimming: 0 bases; junction bases outside the gene matches: 4. DNA of the CDR3: TGTGCCAGCAGTGGGGGTAGCGGGGGCTCCTACAATGAGCAGTTCTTC. Encoded protein: CASSGGSGGSYNEQFF.

The chain uses TRBV12-3 or TRBV12-4 and TRBJ1-1, with no clear D. V was trimmed by 2 bases and J by 0 bases, leaving 10 bases between them. The CDR3 is made up of 15 amino acids. CDR3 protein: CASSLFGLMNTEAFF. The CDR3 DNA sequence: TGTGCCAGCAGTTTATTCGGGCTCATGAACACTGAAGCTTTCTTT.

This clonotype was seen many times. The chain joins TRBV5-1 to TRBJ2-7; TRBD2 matches 8 bases. CDR3 size: 15 residues. CDR1 and CDR2 (germline): SGHRS, YFSETQ. V trimming: 0 bases; J trimming: 3 bases; junction bases outside the gene matches: 5. This CDR3 reads CASSLDGRAFYEQYF. The CDR3 DNA sequence: TGCGCCAGCAGCTTGGACGGGAGGGCCTTCTACGAGCAGTACTTC. Variable domain in full (rest from reference TRBV5-1 and TRBJ2-7): KAGVTQTPRYLIKTRGQQVTLSCSPISGHRSVSWYQQTPGQGLQFLFEYFSETQRNKGNFPGRFSGRQFSNSRSEMNVSTLELGDSALYLCASSLDGRAFYEQYFGPGTRLTVT.

This clonotype was recorded at least ten times. The rearrangement uses TRBV20-1 and TRBJ2-3; D might be TRBD2 (5 bases). The CDR3 is 12 residues long. Germline V gene sequence: CDR1 DFQATT, CDR2 SNEGSKA (reference sequence). Deletions cut 7 bases from V and 0 bases from J, with 8 bases between. DNA for the CDR3: TGCAGTGAGGGCGGGAGCACAGATACGCAGTATTTT. This sequence encodes CSEGGSTDTQYF.

This clonotype has more than one count but fewer than ten. For the CDR3, the DNA is TGTGCCAGCAGTTACGGCGGGAGTACGGCAGATACGCAGTATTTT. Protein: CASSYGGSTADTQYF. V and J are TRBV6-5 and TRBJ2-3; TRBD2 agrees at 7 bases. The junction had 6 bases not matched to a gene; V was cut back by 2 bases and J by 4 bases. Germline assignment: CDR1 MNHEY and CDR2 SVGAGI. CDR3 length: 15 residues.

Written as DNA, the CDR3 is TGTGCCAGCAGTCGGGCGGGTGGAGGGGAGACCCAGTACTTC. As protein: CASSRAGGGETQYF. The chain uses TRBV12-3 or TRBV12-4 and TRBJ2-5; perhaps TRBD2 as D (6 bases). The length of the CDR3 is 14 residues. The germline V and J ends were trimmed by 5 bases and 5 bases, with 15 bases remaining between them.

This chain uses TRBV6-1 with TRBJ2-3, with 13 nucleotides matching TRBD2. The CDR3 extends over 16 amino acids. CDR1 is MNHNS, CDR2 SASEGT, per germline. Trimming at V came to 7 bases and at J to 6 bases, leaving 10 bases not matched to a gene. The CDR3 DNA follows: TGTGCCAGCAACCCGACTAGCGGGAGGTCCTTCGATACGCAGTATTTT. It codes for CASNPTSGRSFDTQYF.

This clonotype was seen a handful of times. V is TRBV18 and J is TRBJ2-3; TRBD2 is a possible D gene (5 bases). The germline V gene has CDR1 KGHSH and CDR2 LQKENI. The CDR3 sequence is 12 residues long. Trimming pared 5 bases from V and 4 bases from J, leaving 7 bases between. The CDR3 nucleotides are TGTGCCAGCTCATCGGGGTCAGATACGCAGTATTTT. Amino acid sequence: CASSSGSDTQYF. Based on the CDR3 plus reference TRBV18 and TRBJ2-3, the full variable domain is NAGVMQNPRHLVRRRGQEARLRCSPMKGHSHVYWYRQLPEEGLKFMVYLQKENIIDESGMPKERFSAEFPKEGPSILRIQQVVRGDSAAYFCASSSGSDTQYFGPGTRLTVL.

This clonotype was counted ten times or more. The rearrangement joins TRBV10-3 to TRBJ2-5, with 7 bases that match TRBD1. Germline V gene data show CDR1 as ENHRY and CDR2 as SYGVKD. V was clipped by 7 bases and J by 3 bases; unmatched bases: 8. This CDR3 comprises 14 residues. The DNA of the CDR3 is TGTGCCATCAAACCCGGGACAGCAGAAGAGACCCAGTACTTC. As protein: CAIKPGTAEETQYF.

In this sample, this clonotype turned up many times. The chain combines TRBV14 with TRBJ2-7; TRBD1 might be the D (6 bases). Trimming shortened V by 3 bases and J by 8 bases, and 8 bases separated the two germline ends. The CDR3 has 11 amino acids. Per germline, CDR1 SGHDN and CDR2 FVKESK. This chain's CDR3 is CASSHGDKQYF. The CDR3 DNA follows: TGTGCCAGCAGCCACGGGGACAAGCAGTACTTC. Drawing the rest from reference TRBV14 and TRBJ2-7, the complete variable domain is EAGVTQFPSHSVIEKGQTVTLRCDPISGHDNLYWYRRVMGKEIKFLLHFVKESKQDESGMPNNRFLAERTGGTYSTLKVQPAELEDSGVYFCASSHGDKQYFGPGTRLTVT.

This rearrangement joins TRBV20-1 to TRBJ2-7, with TRBD1 as a possible D gene (6 bases). Germline values: CDR1 DFQATT, CDR2 SNEGSKA (reference sequence). The V end lost 1 base, the J end lost 0 bases, and 10 bases lay between the germline ends. The CDR3 is 14 amino acids. The CDR3 DNA sequence: TGCAGTGCTAGAGGGACAGAAAGCTCCTACGAGCAGTACTTC. As protein: CSARGTESSYEQYF.

This clonotype was detected only a few times. The rearrangement joins TRBV11-2 to TRBJ2-5; either TRBD1 or TRBD2 may fit D (6 bases each). Germline CDR1 is SGHAT and CDR2 is FQNNGV. The CDR3 is 13 residues long. V gave up 3 bases and J gave up 5 bases, with 10 bases separating them. The CDR3, as DNA: TGTGCCAGCAGCTTCGGGGGCTGGGAGACCCAGTACTTC. Its translation: CASSFGGWETQYF.

The chain joins TRBV29-1 to TRBJ1-1, with 7 bases that match TRBD1. V lost 3 bases, J lost 1 base, and 8 bases stayed unmatched. Germline V lookup: CDR1 SQVTM, CDR2 ANQGSEA. The CDR3 extends over 15 amino acids. CDR3: CSVDPRQGKNTEAFF. The CDR3 bases are TGCAGCGTTGATCCTCGACAGGGAAAGAACACTGAAGCTTTCTTT.

In this sample, this clonotype turned up many times. The chain carries TRBV20-1 and TRBJ1-3; D is unclear. The CDR3 is made up of 14 amino acids. Trimming removed 1 base from V and 0 bases from J, with 7 bases in between. CDR1 is DFQATT, CDR2 SNEGSKA, per germline (reference sequence). CDR3 protein: CSARVPGSGNTIYF. In DNA, the CDR3 is TGCAGTGCTAGAGTTCCAGGCTCTGGAAACACCATATATTTT.

This clonotype appeared many times. The rearrangement links TRBV7-6 to TRBJ2-1; 11 nucleotides align to TRBD2. The CDR3 covers 16 residues. Germline CDR1 SGHVS, CDR2 FNYEAQ. Trimming cost V 5 bases and J 10 bases; bases outside gene matches: 13. Here the CDR3 reads CASSLTVASGGPEQFF. The CDR3 region has the DNA TGTGCCAGCAGCCTTACGGTGGCTAGCGGGGGGCCAGAGCAGTTCTTC.

This clonotype was detected ten times or more. The CDR3, as DNA: TGTGCCATCAAAGGACAGGGGGCGGACATTCAGTACTTC. This gives the protein CAIKGQGADIQYF. The chain joins TRBV10-3 to TRBJ2-4, with TRBD1 matching over 11 bases. The J segment lost 8 bases and the V segment lost 7 bases, leaving 4 bases of the junction unmatched. The CDR3 has 13 amino acids. Per the germline V gene, CDR1 is ENHRY and CDR2 is SYGVKD.